A selection of T cell receptor beta chains follows, all from one sample in a study of shared clonotypes between healthy human individuals. Libraries were prepared by immunoSEQ multiplex PCR; TCRdb keeps only in-frame clonotypes and omits some of them. This sample has more than 550,000 clones, with approximately 72% found just once. The source material was memory CD4+ T cells sorted from blood. Source of these receptors: a woman aged 30 to 39 in good health. The CDR3 runs from the conserved cysteine through the conserved F or W. D genes are given only for firm matches. The size field is filled for only some rows; it gives once, few, many or a size class.

J gene: TRBJ1-3
clone size: -
V gene: TRBV30
D gene: -
CDR3 protein: CAWSTALPIYF
CDR3 DNA: TGTGCCTGGAGTACCGCGCTTCCCATATATTTT

J gene: TRBJ1-1
clone size: once
V gene: TRBV7-2
D gene: -
CDR3 protein: CASSSALRRATEAFF
CDR3 DNA: TGTGCCAGCAGCTCAGCTTTAAGGAGGGCCACTGAAGCTTTCTTT

J gene: TRBJ2-5
clone size: -
V gene: TRBV19
D gene: -
CDR3 protein: CASSNLGGKETQYF
CDR3 DNA: TGTGCCAGTAGTAATCTCGGCGGGAAAGAGACCCAGTACTTC

J gene: TRBJ1-1
clone size: -
V gene: TRBV7-9
D gene: -
CDR3 protein: CASSFLATDTEAFF
CDR3 DNA: TGTGCCAGCAGCTTCCTGGCGACAGACACTGAAGCTTTCTTT

J gene: TRBJ1-4
clone size: few
V gene: TRBV19
D gene: -
CDR3 protein: CASSEGATNEKLFF
CDR3 DNA: TGTGCCAGTAGTGAGGGAGCAACTAATGAAAAACTGTTTTTT

J gene: TRBJ2-3
clone size: -
V gene: TRBV29-1
D gene: TRBD2
CDR3 protein: CSVGGGGAASTDTQYF
CDR3 DNA: TGCAGCGTTGGGGGGGGAGGAGCGGCTAGCACAGATACGCAGTATTTT

J gene: TRBJ2-3
clone size: -
V gene: TRBV19
D gene: -
CDR3 protein: CASSMRGADTQYF
CDR3 DNA: TGTGCCAGTAGTATGAGGGGCGCAGATACGCAGTATTTT

J gene: TRBJ2-2
clone size: -
V gene: TRBV7-9
D gene: -
CDR3 protein: CASSLTGEFGELFF
CDR3 DNA: TGTGCCAGCAGCTTAACGGGAGAGTTCGGGGAGCTGTTTTTT

J gene: TRBJ1-1
clone size: -
V gene: TRBV6-5
D gene: -
CDR3 protein: CASSPGGSLTEAFF
CDR3 DNA: TGTGCCAGCAGCCCCGGGGGGAGTTTAACTGAAGCTTTCTTT

J gene: TRBJ2-1
clone size: -
V gene: TRBV27
D gene: TRBD2
CDR3 protein: CASSLAASGRRDEQFF
CDR3 DNA: TGTGCCAGCAGTTTGGCGGCTAGCGGGAGGAGGGATGAGCAGTTCTTC

J gene: TRBJ2-3
clone size: -
V gene: TRBV9
D gene: -
CDR3 protein: CASSEVGRERDTQYF
CDR3 DNA: TGTGCCAGCAGCGAGGTTGGTAGGGAAAGAGATACGCAGTATTTT

J gene: TRBJ2-1
clone size: -
V gene: TRBV7-9
D gene: TRBD2
CDR3 protein: CASSSPVSSGRTHNEQFF
CDR3 DNA: TGTGCCAGCAGCTCCCCTGTGTCGAGCGGGAGAACACACAATGAGCAGTTCTTC

J gene: TRBJ2-1
clone size: -
V gene: TRBV7-9
D gene: TRBD2
CDR3 protein: CASSPRGGSSYNEQFF
CDR3 DNA: TGTGCCAGCAGCCCTCGGGGGGGGAGCTCCTACAATGAGCAGTTCTTC

J gene: TRBJ1-1
clone size: few
V gene: TRBV28
D gene: -
CDR3 protein: CASSPPGGMNTEAFF
CDR3 DNA: TGTGCCAGCAGTCCCCCCGGCGGGATGAACACTGAAGCTTTCTTT

J gene: TRBJ2-1
clone size: -
V gene: TRBV18
D gene: -
CDR3 protein: CASSPLLAADEQFF
CDR3 DNA: TGTGCCAGCTCACCTCTGTTGGCAGCGGATGAGCAGTTCTTC

J gene: TRBJ1-4
clone size: -
V gene: TRBV27
D gene: TRBD1
CDR3 protein: CASSFWDRKDEKLFF
CDR3 DNA: TGTGCCAGCAGTTTTTGGGACAGGAAAGATGAAAAACTGTTTTTT

J gene: TRBJ1-5
clone size: many
V gene: TRBV7-9
D gene: TRBD1
CDR3 protein: CASSSSDRGGNQPQHF
CDR3 DNA: TGTGCCAGCAGCTCATCGGACAGGGGGGGCAATCAGCCCCAGCATTTT

J gene: TRBJ1-1
clone size: -
V gene: TRBV14
D gene: -
CDR3 protein: CASSQRRQWAGQAFF
CDR3 DNA: TGTGCCAGCAGCCAAAGGCGACAATGGGCAGGGCAAGCTTTCTTT

J gene: TRBJ2-4
clone size: -
V gene: TRBV7-7
D gene: TRBD1
CDR3 protein: CASSYDRGDIQYF
CDR3 DNA: TGTGCCAGCAGCTACGACAGGGGGGACATTCAGTACTTC

J gene: TRBJ2-5
clone size: -
V gene: TRBV5-5
D gene: -
CDR3 protein: CASSLEGSETQYF
CDR3 DNA: TGTGCCAGCAGCTTGGAGGGATCGGAGACCCAGTACTTC

J gene: TRBJ1-1
clone size: -
V gene: TRBV10-1
D gene: -
CDR3 protein: CASRATGNTEAFF
CDR3 DNA: TGCGCCAGCAGGGCAACAGGGAACACTGAAGCTTTCTTT

J gene: TRBJ2-7
clone size: -
V gene: TRBV5-6
D gene: TRBD1
CDR3 protein: CASSLSWTGSHEQYF
CDR3 DNA: TGTGCCAGCAGCTTGTCTTGGACAGGGTCCCACGAGCAGTACTTC

J gene: TRBJ1-2
clone size: -
V gene: TRBV6-6
D gene: -
CDR3 protein: CASSPDGRRNNYGYTF
CDR3 DNA: TGTGCCAGCAGCCCAGACGGCAGAAGGAACAACTATGGCTACACCTTC

J gene: TRBJ1-2
clone size: -
V gene: TRBV19
D gene: -
CDR3 protein: CASSATANYGYTF
CDR3 DNA: TGTGCCAGTAGTGCGACCGCTAACTATGGCTACACCTTC

J gene: TRBJ2-7
clone size: -
V gene: TRBV7-2
D gene: TRBD2
CDR3 protein: CASSLAAGLGTYEQYF
CDR3 DNA: TGTGCCAGCAGCTTAGCAGCTGGACTAGGGACCTACGAGCAGTACTTC

J gene: TRBJ2-2
clone size: -
V gene: TRBV7-9
D gene: -
CDR3 protein: CASNGLFGELFF
CDR3 DNA: TGTGCCAGCAATGGGTTGTTCGGGGAGCTGTTTTTT

J gene: TRBJ2-1
clone size: -
V gene: TRBV4-1
D gene: -
CDR3 protein: CASSQESKEEQFF
CDR3 DNA: TGCGCCAGCAGCCAAGAGAGTAAGGAGGAGCAGTTCTTC

J gene: TRBJ2-3
clone size: -
V gene: TRBV18
D gene: TRBD1
CDR3 protein: CASSPLVGDRKTAGNTQYF
CDR3 DNA: TGTGCCAGCTCACCACTGGTCGGGGACAGGAAAACAGCCGGGAATACGCAGTATTTT

J gene: TRBJ2-2
clone size: -
V gene: TRBV30
D gene: -
CDR3 protein: CAWQTNTGELFF
CDR3 DNA: TGTGCCTGGCAAACGAACACCGGGGAGCTGTTTTTT

J gene: TRBJ2-3
clone size: once
V gene: TRBV15
D gene: -
CDR3 protein: CATSRAQESTDTQYF
CDR3 DNA: TGTGCCACCAGCAGAGCGCAGGAGAGCACAGATACGCAGTATTTT

J gene: TRBJ1-1
clone size: few
V gene: TRBV5-1
D gene: -
CDR3 protein: CASSFEQLATEAFF
CDR3 DNA: TGCGCCAGCAGCTTCGAGCAGTTGGCCACTGAAGCTTTCTTT

J gene: TRBJ2-7
clone size: -
V gene: TRBV18
D gene: -
CDR3 protein: CASSPGSYEQYF
CDR3 DNA: TGTGCCAGCTCACCGGGCAGTTACGAGCAGTACTTC

J gene: TRBJ2-2
clone size: -
V gene: TRBV5-1
D gene: -
CDR3 protein: CASSLVPGDTGELFF
CDR3 DNA: TGCGCCAGCAGCTTGGTCCCGGGGGACACCGGGGAGCTGTTTTTT

J gene: TRBJ1-2
clone size: -
V gene: TRBV29-1
D gene: -
CDR3 protein: CSVEAPYGGYTF
CDR3 DNA: TGCAGCGTTGAAGCCCCCTATGGCGGCTACACCTTC

J gene: TRBJ1-2
clone size: -
V gene: TRBV7-8
D gene: -
CDR3 protein: CASSLARRAGYTF
CDR3 DNA: TGTGCCAGCAGCTTAGCCCGAAGGGCTGGCTACACCTTC

J gene: TRBJ1-3
clone size: -
V gene: TRBV7-8
D gene: -
CDR3 protein: CASSHAGFGNTIYF
CDR3 DNA: TGTGCCAGCAGCCACGCAGGTTTCGGAAACACCATATATTTT

J gene: TRBJ1-1
clone size: few
V gene: TRBV7-9
D gene: -
CDR3 protein: CASSFELGTEAFF
CDR3 DNA: TGTGCCAGCAGCTTCGAGCTGGGCACTGAAGCTTTCTTT

J gene: TRBJ2-4
clone size: -
V gene: TRBV15
D gene: -
CDR3 protein: CATSRKGTDLAKNIQYF
CDR3 DNA: TGTGCCACCAGCAGAAAGGGCACAGATTTAGCCAAAAACATTCAGTACTTC

J gene: TRBJ1-6
clone size: -
V gene: TRBV28
D gene: -
CDR3 protein: CASSYPGNSPLHF
CDR3 DNA: TGTGCCAGCAGTTATCCCGGCAATTCACCCCTCCACTTT

J gene: TRBJ1-1
clone size: -
V gene: TRBV5-1
D gene: TRBD1
CDR3 protein: CASSYGTGYMNTEAFF
CDR3 DNA: TGCGCCAGCAGCTACGGGACAGGGTATATGAACACTGAAGCTTTCTTT

J gene: TRBJ1-2
clone size: -
V gene: TRBV6-5
D gene: -
CDR3 protein: CASSRGRAYGYTF
CDR3 DNA: TGTGCCAGCAGCCGGGGGAGGGCCTATGGCTACACCTTC

J gene: TRBJ1-5
clone size: -
V gene: TRBV6-1
D gene: -
CDR3 protein: CASSEPRGGQGHNQPQHF
CDR3 DNA: TGTGCCAGCAGTGAACCTCGCGGAGGGCAGGGGCACAATCAGCCCCAGCATTTT